This T cell receptor beta chain is from a study of blood T cell repertoires in COVID-19. Study in general: Acute and convalescent COVID-19 samples came from the United States, Italy and Spain.

Enrollees, about 18 to 95 years old, lived in fewer than 25 US areas. Cohort 3 donors counted as recovered after two negative PCRs, clearance, or resolved symptoms. The assay was immunoSEQ multiplex PCR, and TCRdb's table has in-frame clones only and misses some. The table records a few hundred thousand clones, 80% to 95% of them present only once. The sequence was obtained from a woman in her 30s who had recovered from COVID-19. Sequenced sample: PBMCs or T cells enriched from blood (not recorded which).

The CDR3 DNA reads as TGTGCCAGCAGTTACTCGGGACTTACGAACACTGAAGCTTTCTTT. Translated, it gives CASSYSGLTNTEAFF. The V gene is TRBV6-5, the J gene TRBJ1-1, with D tentatively TRBD1 (5 bases). This CDR3 has 15 amino acids. CDR1 and CDR2 (germline): MNHEY, SVGAGI. Trimming left V 0 bases short and J 1 base short, with 9 bases between.